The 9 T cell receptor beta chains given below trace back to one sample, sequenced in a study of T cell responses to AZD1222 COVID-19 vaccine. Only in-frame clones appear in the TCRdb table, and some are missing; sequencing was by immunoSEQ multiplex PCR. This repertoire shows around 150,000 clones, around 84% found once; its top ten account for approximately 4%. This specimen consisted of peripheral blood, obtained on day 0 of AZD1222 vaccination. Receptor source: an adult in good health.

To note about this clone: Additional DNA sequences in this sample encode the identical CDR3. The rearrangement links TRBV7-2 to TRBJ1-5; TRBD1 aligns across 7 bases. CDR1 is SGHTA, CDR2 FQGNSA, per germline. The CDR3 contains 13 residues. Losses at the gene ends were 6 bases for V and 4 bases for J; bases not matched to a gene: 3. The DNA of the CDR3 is TGTGCCAGCAGTTACAGGGGTAATCAGCCCCAGCATTTT. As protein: CASSYRGNQPQHF.

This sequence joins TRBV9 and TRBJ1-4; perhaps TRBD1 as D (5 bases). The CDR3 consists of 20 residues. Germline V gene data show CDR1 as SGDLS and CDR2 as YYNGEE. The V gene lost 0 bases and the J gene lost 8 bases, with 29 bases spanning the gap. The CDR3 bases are TGTGCCAGCAGCGTAGAGGTCCATCAGAGTGCCCTCTCCAACAGGGAAAAACTGTTTTTT. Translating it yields CASSVEVHQSALSNREKLFF. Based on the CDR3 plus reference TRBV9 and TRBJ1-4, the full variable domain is DSGVTQTPKHLITATGQRVTLRCSPRSGDLSVYWYQQSLDQGLQFLIQYYNGEERAKGNILERFSAQQFPDLHSELNLSSLELGDSALYFCASSVEVHQSALSNREKLFFGSGTQLSVL.

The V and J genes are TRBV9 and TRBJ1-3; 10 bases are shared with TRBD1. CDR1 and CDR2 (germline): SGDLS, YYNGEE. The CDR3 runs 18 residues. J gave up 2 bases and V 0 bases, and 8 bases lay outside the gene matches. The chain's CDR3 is CASSVDGTGVGTGNTIYF. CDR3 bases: TGTGCCAGCAGCGTAGATGGGACAGGGGTCGGCACTGGAAACACCATATATTTT.

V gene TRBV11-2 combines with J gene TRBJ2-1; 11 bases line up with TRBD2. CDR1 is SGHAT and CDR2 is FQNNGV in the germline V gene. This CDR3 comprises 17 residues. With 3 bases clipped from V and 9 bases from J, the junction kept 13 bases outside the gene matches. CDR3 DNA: TGTGCCAGCAGCTTGCGGCGGGGTAGCGGGGGGGCCATTGAGCAGTTCTTC. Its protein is CASSLRRGSGGAIEQFF.

The CDR3 nucleotides read TGTGCCAGCAGTTGGAGTTCCTACGAGCAGTACTTC. Translated, it gives CASSWSSYEQYF. The V call is TRBV5-6, the J call TRBJ2-7; D uncertain. From germline, CDR1 is SGHDT and CDR2 YYEEEE. Trimming shortened V by 5 bases and J by 1 base, and 7 bases separated the two germline ends. CDR3 size: 12 residues. Drawing the rest from reference TRBV5-6 and TRBJ2-7, the complete variable domain is DAGVTQSPTHLIKTRGQQVTLRCSPKSGHDTVSWYQQALGQGPQFIFQYYEEEERQRGNFPDRFSGHQFPNYSSELNVNALLLGDSALYLCASSWSSYEQYFGPGTRLTVT.

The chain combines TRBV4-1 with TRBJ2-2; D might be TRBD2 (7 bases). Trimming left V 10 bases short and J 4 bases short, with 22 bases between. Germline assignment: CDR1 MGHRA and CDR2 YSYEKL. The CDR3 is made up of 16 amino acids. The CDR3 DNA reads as TGCGCCACTTCCTCTGGGGGGGGGCCCGGCACCGGGGAGCTGTTTTTT. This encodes CATSSGGGPGTGELFF.

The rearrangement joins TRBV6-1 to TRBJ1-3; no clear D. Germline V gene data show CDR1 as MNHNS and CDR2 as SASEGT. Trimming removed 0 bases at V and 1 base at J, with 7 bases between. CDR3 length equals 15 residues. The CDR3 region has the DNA TGTGCCAGCAGTGAAGCCTTAGGGTCTGGAAACACCATATATTTT. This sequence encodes CASSEALGSGNTIYF.

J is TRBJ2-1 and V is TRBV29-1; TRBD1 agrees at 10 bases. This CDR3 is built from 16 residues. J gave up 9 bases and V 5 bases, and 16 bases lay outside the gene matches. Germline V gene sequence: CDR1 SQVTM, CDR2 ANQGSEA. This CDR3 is CSVSDSVRDRGREQFF. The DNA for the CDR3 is TGCAGCGTTTCCGATTCGGTCCGGGACAGGGGCCGTGAGCAGTTCTTC.

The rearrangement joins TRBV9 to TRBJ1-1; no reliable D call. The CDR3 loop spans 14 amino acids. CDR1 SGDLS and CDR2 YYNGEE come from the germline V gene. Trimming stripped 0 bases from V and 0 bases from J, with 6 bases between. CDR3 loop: CASSVEMMNTEAFF. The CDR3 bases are TGTGCCAGCAGCGTAGAGATGATGAACACTGAAGCTTTCTTT.